This T cell receptor (beta chain) was profiled in a study of blood T cell repertoires in COVID-19. The repertoire was sequenced with immunoSEQ multiplex PCR; TCRdb's copy has only in-frame clones and lacks some. There are around 290,000 clones in the sample; approximately 91% occur only once, and 1.7% lies in the top ten. This CDR3 spans 13 amino acids. The ends were cut back, 0 bases at V and 2 bases at J, with 4 bases in the middle. Germline CDR1 reads SGHDN; CDR2 reads FVKESK. What was sequenced was PBMCs or T cells enriched from blood (not recorded which). The chain has TRBV14 and TRBJ1-2, with D unclear. This receptor was obtained from a woman in her thirties or forties who had recovered from COVID-19. CDR3 protein: CASSQELNYGYTF. CDR3 nucleotides: TGTGCCAGCAGCCAAGAATTAAACTATGGCTACACCTTC.